The 32 T cell receptor beta chains in this list originate from one sample, sequenced in a study of blood T cells in healthy people across ages (dated by TCRdb to between 2014 and 2016). The library was generated by 5' RACE. Data came from an Illumina HiSeq 2500. The second PCR ran for roughly 6 to 11 cycles and used a J-beta primer mix along with a sample-barcoded 5' primer. Through fastp at Q25 and MiXCR, TCRdb rebuilt clones from the public reads, retaining in-frame beta chains. Each entry merges the rows of one CDR3 protein and shows their most common DNA and genes. In this sample the table shows roughly 800,000 distinct CDR3 sequences, 53% of which occur a single time. The ten largest clones capture roughly 37% of the sample. Material for sequencing was blood. Receptors originate from a man at least 80 years old in good health.

This clonotype came up a few times. Possible read error: a much larger clone is one base away. The chain has TRBV9 and TRBJ2-3; D gene uncertain. This CDR3 region has 13 residues. V lost 3 bases and J 5 bases, leaving 10 bases between the germline ends. CDR1 and CDR2 (germline): SGDLS, YYNGEE. The chain's CDR3 is CASSGAVGDTQYF. DNA of the CDR3: TGTGCCAGCAGCGGAGCAGTCGGAGATACGCAGTATTTT.

The rearrangement links TRBV6-6 to TRBJ2-4; no clear D gene. With the DNA end fitting TRBJ2-7 better, the J assignment may be wrong. This CDR3 has 12 amino acids. The germline V gene has CDR1 MNHNY and CDR2 SVGAGI (reference sequence). CDR3: CASSYSKDEQYF. In DNA, the CDR3 is TGTGCCAGCAGTTACTCGAAAGACGAGCAGTACTTC.

This chain joins TRBV2 and TRBJ2-1, with no clear D. The CDR3 consists of 16 residues. The germline V gene has CDR1 SNHLY and CDR2 FYNNEI. V dropped 0 bases and J dropped 7 bases, with 16 bases sitting between them. In DNA, the CDR3 is TGTGCCAGCAGTGAAGCGCGGAGCGCTGTTTGGAATGAGCAGTTCTTC. Translated: CASSEARSAVWNEQFF.

The rearrangement uses TRBV28 and TRBJ2-7; no clear D gene. The CDR3 contains 12 residues. Germline V lookup: CDR1 MDHEN, CDR2 SYDVKM. V was trimmed by 6 bases and J by 3 bases, leaving 9 bases between them. In DNA form, the CDR3 reads TGTGCCAGCAGCGCTCGCGACTACGAGCAGTACTTC. Translated, it gives CASSARDYEQYF.

This clonotype came up many times. The chain is built from TRBV3-1 and TRBJ2-3; TRBD2 aligns across 10 bases. The germline V gene has CDR1 LGHDT and CDR2 YNNKEL (reference sequence). The length of the CDR3 is 16 residues. Trimming took 0 bases from V and 6 from J; bases not matched to a gene: 6. In DNA, the CDR3 is TGTGCCAGCAGCCAAGAGGTAGCGGGAGGCAGCGATACGCAGTATTTT. Translating gives CASSQEVAGGSDTQYF.

Points on this clonotype: At one end, the junction sequence differs from germline, possibly due to a read error. The chain combines TRBV10-3 with TRBJ2-1; 8 bases map to TRBD1. This CDR3 contains 15 residues. From germline, CDR1 is ENHRY and CDR2 SYGVKD. CDR3 sequence (DNA): TGTGCCATCAGCCCCGGACAGGGACCCTATAATGAGCAGTTCTTC. Translating gives CAISPGQGPYNEQFF.

This clonotype was detected a few times. The V and J genes are TRBV28 and TRBJ2-5; weak D call: TRBD2 (6 bases). The CDR3 runs to 14 residues. Germline V CDR1 and CDR2: MDHEN, SYDVKM. With 6 bases removed from V and 5 bases from J, the gap between germline ends came to 16 bases. In DNA form, the CDR3 reads TGTGCCAGCAGATCCCCCCCAGGGAGGGAGACCCAGTACTTC. It specifies CASRSPPGRETQYF. Together with reference TRBV28 and TRBJ2-5, the CDR3 gives the full variable domain: DVKVTQSSRYLVKRTGEKVFLECVQDMDHENMFWYRQDPGLGLRLIYFSYDVKMKEKGDIPEGYSVSREKKERFSLILESASTNQTSMYLCASRSPPGRETQYFGPGTRLLVL.

This clonotype appeared once. The rearrangement links TRBV3-1 to TRBJ1-1; tentative D call: TRBD1 (5 bases). The V and J ends lost 3 bases and 1 base respectively, with 15 bases between them. Germline CDR1 LGHDT, CDR2 YNNKEL (reference sequence). The CDR3 loop spans 16 amino acids. The CDR3 reads CASSQLTRGGNTEAFF. The CDR3 DNA reads as TGTGCCAGCAGCCAGCTAACGAGGGGCGGGAACACTGAAGCTTTCTTT.

This chain uses TRBV5-1 with TRBJ2-1; D might be TRBD1 (6 bases). Germline CDR1 and CDR2: SGHRS and YFSETQ. Deletions cut 3 bases from V and 0 bases from J, with 16 bases between. The CDR3 runs to 17 residues. CDR3 nucleotides: TGCGCCAGCAGCTGGAGTGGTCGGGACAACTCCTACAATGAGCAGTTCTTC. The encoded protein is CASSWSGRDNSYNEQFF. Drawing the rest from reference TRBV5-1 and TRBJ2-1, the complete variable domain is KAGVTQTPRYLIKTRGQQVTLSCSPISGHRSVSWYQQTPGQGLQFLFEYFSETQRNKGNFPGRFSGRQFSNSRSEMNVSTLELGDSALYLCASSWSGRDNSYNEQFFGPGTRLTVL.

A remark on this clonotype: At one of its ends the junction is not consistent with the germline gene, which may arise from a read error. The chain is built from TRBV14 and TRBJ1-4; D unclear. This CDR3 is built from 15 residues. The germline V gene has CDR1 SGHDN and CDR2 FVKESK. CDR3 DNA sequence: TGTGCCAGCAGCCAAGCGAGGGAGACTAATGAAAAGCTGTTTTTT. It is translated as CASSQARETNEKLFF.

The V call is TRBV18, the J call TRBJ2-1; unclear D gene. Germline assignment: CDR1 KGHSH and CDR2 LQKENI. This CDR3 is 16 amino acids long. Trimming cost V 3 bases and J 8 bases, with 20 bases left between them. CDR3 in amino acids: CASSPRSAGASDEQFF. The CDR3 coding sequence is TGTGCCAGCTCACCCCGTTCCGCCGGTGCTTCCGATGAGCAGTTCTTC.

Only one count was recorded for this clonotype. A much larger clone is a single base away; this may be a read error. This rearrangement joins TRBV15 to TRBJ2-5; a weak D match, TRBD1 (6 bases). The germline CDR1 and CDR2 sequences are LNHNV and YYDKDF (reference sequence). V lost 0 bases to trimming and J lost 13 bases, with 15 bases between them. The CDR3 runs 13 residues. CDR3 bases: TGTGCCACCAGCAGAGATCCGACAGGCGAGCGGTACTTC. Amino acid sequence: CATSRDPTGERYF.

The chain combines TRBV7-9 with TRBJ1-4; D not certain. Trimming took 5 bases from V and 8 from J, leaving 9 bases between them. The CDR3 runs to 12 residues. CDR1 and CDR2 from the germline V gene are SEHNR and FQNEAQ (reference sequence). The CDR3: CASSANSEKLFF. CDR3 coding DNA: TGTGCCAGCAGCGCGAACAGCGAAAAACTGTTTTTT.

The chain recombines TRBV29-1 with TRBJ1-2, with D hard to call. The V gene lost 6 bases and the J gene lost 0 bases, with 14 bases spanning the gap. Germline values: CDR1 SQVTM, CDR2 ANQGSEA. The CDR3 consists of 14 residues. The CDR3 loop is CSVDGILSNYGYTF. In nucleotides, the CDR3 is TGCAGCGTCGACGGGATCCTATCTAACTATGGCTACACCTTC.

This clonotype was observed a handful of times. The chain joins TRBV20-1 to TRBJ2-6; D uncertain. Germline V gene lookup returns CDR1 DFQATT and CDR2 SNEGSKA (reference sequence). This CDR3 is built from 15 residues. Deletions cut 6 bases from V and 3 bases from J, with 15 bases between. The CDR3 region has the DNA TGCAGTGCCACCCCGGGTGGGAATGGGGCCAACGTCCTGACTTTC. It encodes CSATPGGNGANVLTF.

The rearrangement joins TRBV24-1 to TRBJ1-5; 8 bases agree with TRBD1. This CDR3 is built from 15 residues. The trim removed 5 bases at V and 2 bases at J, leaving 4 bases unmatched. Germline V gene data show CDR1 as KGHDR and CDR2 as SFDVKD. CDR3 DNA: TGTGCCACCAGTGCAGGGGGCTATGGCAATCAGCCCCAGCATTTT. Translating it yields CATSAGGYGNQPQHF.

This clonotype was recorded once. The junction does not match germline at one end; this may be a read error. The chain combines TRBV20-1 with TRBJ2-1; 7 positions agree with TRBD1. This CDR3 has 15 residues. CDR1 and CDR2 from the germline V gene are DFQATT and SNEGSKA (reference sequence). The DNA for the CDR3 is TGCAGTACTAGTCACTCCGGGACAGTAGACAATGAGCAGTTCTTC. Protein product: CSTSHSGTVDNEQFF.

The genes are TRBV12-3 or TRBV12-4 and TRBJ2-1; 13 bases line up with TRBD2. After removal of 7 bases from V and 5 bases from J, the junction contained 17 bases not matched to a gene. This CDR3 is built from 19 residues. In DNA form, the CDR3 reads TGTGCCAGCACGAGTTTCACTAGCGGGAGGGCCGGGGGGGACAATGAGCAGTTCTTC. Protein sequence: CASTSFTSGRAGGDNEQFF.

V usage is TRBV7-9 and J usage is TRBJ2-4; D is perhaps TRBD2 (7 bases). This CDR3 spans 21 amino acids. Germline assignment: CDR1 SEHNR and CDR2 FQNEAQ (reference sequence). V lost 5 bases and J 0 bases, leaving 29 bases between the germline ends. CDR3 nucleotide sequence: TGTGCCAGCAGCCGCTCCGGGGTACCAGGGGAGGGAGCGCTAGCCAAAAACATTCAGTACTTC. This sequence encodes CASSRSGVPGEGALAKNIQYF.

The chain has TRBV3-1 and TRBJ2-4; 8 bases line up with TRBD1. The trim removed 0 bases at V and 8 bases at J, leaving 6 bases unmatched. Germline CDR1 and CDR2: LGHDT and YNNKEL (reference sequence). The CDR3 sequence is 15 residues long. CDR3 sequence reads: CASSQDGQGTDIQYF. The CDR3 DNA reads TGTGCCAGCAGCCAAGATGGACAGGGTACGGACATTCAGTACTTC.

The chain has TRBV24-1 and TRBJ2-2, with 7 bases identical to TRBD1. CDR1 KGHDR and CDR2 SFDVKD come from the germline V gene. Losses at the gene ends were 9 bases for V and 3 bases for J; bases not matched to a gene: 6. This CDR3 has 14 residues. CDR3 bases: TGTGCCACCCGGTTAACAGGGGACACCGGGGAGCTGTTTTTT. Translation gives CATRLTGDTGELFF.

This sequence joins TRBV7-2 and TRBJ2-1, with 9 nucleotides matching TRBD2. The CDR3 spans 15 residues. V lost 1 base to trimming and J lost 7 bases; unmatched junction nucleotides: 5. From germline, CDR1 is SGHTA and CDR2 FQGNSA. CDR3 coding DNA: TGTGCCAGCAGCTTAGGAGCGGGAGGTCAGAATGAGCAGTTCTTC. This gives the protein CASSLGAGGQNEQFF.

This clonotype was seen more than once but under ten times. V and J are TRBV6-5 and TRBJ2-3; 11 nucleotides align to TRBD2. V lost 2 bases, J lost 14 bases, and 15 bases stayed unmatched. There are 16 residues in the CDR3. The germline V gene encodes CDR1 MNHEY and CDR2 SVGAGI. DNA of the CDR3: TGTGCCAGCAGTTACAGCACTAGCGGGAGTTACAGATACGCGTATTTT. Translated: CASSYSTSGSYRYAYF.

The CDR3 region is CASSFAAGGSSPLHF. For the CDR3, the DNA is TGTGCCAGCAGCTTCGCGGCAGGGGGATCTTCACCCCTCCACTTT. The chain recombines TRBV13 with TRBJ1-6; 7 bases fit TRBD1. Germline values: CDR1 PRHDT, CDR2 FYEKMQ (reference sequence). The CDR3 length is 15 residues. V shed 3 bases and J 9 bases; nucleotides not matched to a gene: 8.

This clonotype was seen more than once but under ten times. This rearrangement joins TRBV6-5 to TRBJ2-3; tentatively, D is TRBD1 (6 bases). V was cut by 0 bases and J by 3 bases, with 10 bases left in between. Germline V gene sequence: CDR1 MNHEY, CDR2 SVGAGI. The CDR3 sequence is 15 residues long. The CDR3 DNA reads as TGTGCCAGCAGTTACTCCCAGGGGCGGACAGATACGCAGTATTTT. Its protein is CASSYSQGRTDTQYF.

This clonotype was recorded once. The DNA of the CDR3 is TGTGCCAGCAGTGTGGGCTACAAGAGCCAGCCCCAGCATTTT. It is translated as CASSVGYKSQPQHF. The chain combines TRBV6-1 with TRBJ1-5, with unresolved D. Trimming cost V 4 bases and J 7 bases, with 14 bases left between them. The CDR3 is 14 residues long. From germline, CDR1 is MNHNS and CDR2 SASEGT.

This clonotype turned up a few times. The rearrangement links TRBV3-1 to TRBJ2-3; tentative D call: TRBD2 (5 bases). The germline CDR1 and CDR2 sequences are LGHDT and YNNKEL (reference sequence). Trimming removed 0 bases at V and 14 bases at J, with 24 bases between. The length of the CDR3 is 16 residues. The CDR3 loop is CASSQDPGLKHRYAYF. The CDR3 coding sequence is TGTGCCAGCAGCCAAGATCCCGGACTGAAGCACAGATACGCGTATTTT.

The chain couples TRBV27 to TRBJ1-1; D is perhaps TRBD1 (6 bases). V lost 6 bases and J 5 bases, leaving 19 bases between the germline ends. This CDR3 spans 15 amino acids. Germline V gene lookup returns CDR1 MNHEY and CDR2 SMNVEV (reference sequence). CDR3 sequence reads: CASSPIGGLGTEAFF. CDR3 DNA: TGTGCCAGCAGCCCTATCGGGGGGCTGGGAACTGAAGCTTTCTTT.

The V and J genes are TRBV21-1 and TRBJ2-5; the listed D gene, TRBD2, was not tested against the DNA. The last part of the DNA fits TRBJ2-7 better; the J call may be wrong. TRBV21-1 is classified as a pseudogene. The CDR3 contains 17 residues. The chain's CDR3 is CTSSPRGTSGRIYEQYF. The CDR3 DNA is TGTACCAGCAGCCCCCGGGGGACTAGCGGGAGAATCTACGAGCAGTACTTC.

This rearrangement joins TRBV5-1 to TRBJ2-1; 7 positions agree with TRBD1. The trim removed 4 bases at V and 5 bases at J, leaving 9 bases unmatched. Germline loops: CDR1 SGHRS, CDR2 YFSETQ. CDR3 length: 15 residues. The CDR3 here is CASSPLRTGNNEQFF. The CDR3 nucleotides are TGCGCCAGCAGCCCCCTCCGGACAGGCAACAATGAGCAGTTCTTC.

V usage is TRBV6-2 or TRBV6-3 and J usage is TRBJ2-7; D gene uncertain. Germline-derived CDR1 and CDR2 are MNHEY and SVGEGT. This CDR3 region has 13 residues. Deletions cut 7 bases from V and 0 bases from J, with 10 bases between. This CDR3 reads CASNDGSSYEQYF. CDR3 coding DNA: TGTGCCAGCAACGACGGCTCCTCCTACGAGCAGTACTTC.

The V and J genes are TRBV28 and TRBJ2-7; 7 bases map to TRBD2. The CDR3 runs 14 residues. Trimming removed 8 bases from V and 0 bases from J; junction bases left unmatched: 7. Per germline, CDR1 MDHEN and CDR2 SYDVKM. The CDR3 protein is CASRGDFRSYEQYF. CDR3 nucleotides: TGTGCCAGCCGGGGGGACTTCCGCTCCTACGAGCAGTACTTC.